Each of the 10 T cell receptor beta chains below was sequenced from the same sample in a study of blood T cell repertoires in COVID-19. The table came from immunoSEQ multiplex PCR; TCRdb's copy has only in-frame clones and leaves some out. The sample holds about 310,000 clones, about 89% seen once. Sequencing was performed on PBMCs or T cells enriched from blood (not recorded which). The receptor source for this set is a woman aged 35 to 49 who had recovered from COVID-19.

Concerning this clone itself: Other DNA sequences within the sample encode an identical CDR3. The V gene is TRBV27, the J gene TRBJ2-1; weak D call: TRBD2 (6 bases). Trimming shortened V by 4 bases and J by 4 bases, and 14 bases separated the two germline ends. CDR3 length: 15 residues. CDR1 and CDR2 (germline): MNHEY, SMNVEV (reference sequence). Written as DNA, the CDR3 is TGTGCCAGCAGTTCCCGGGACTCGTCTTACAATGAGCAGTTCTTC. Translating gives CASSSRDSSYNEQFF.

This sequence joins TRBV7-8 and TRBJ1-1, with 8 bases matching TRBD1. Germline-derived CDR1 and CDR2 are SGHVS and FQNEAQ. V was clipped by 5 bases and J by 8 bases; unmatched bases: 4. The length of the CDR3 is 12 residues. The CDR3 sequence is CASSPGGMEAFF. In DNA form, the CDR3 reads TGTGCCAGCAGCCCAGGGGGCATGGAAGCTTTCTTT.

V is TRBV28 and J is TRBJ2-7; maybe TRBD1 (6 bases). Germline V gene lookup returns CDR1 MDHEN and CDR2 SYDVKM. This CDR3 region has 17 residues. The ends were cut back, 6 bases at V and 1 base at J, with 22 bases in the middle. The CDR3 here is CASSSDRYPSLSYEQYF. The CDR3 bases are TGTGCCAGCAGCTCCGACAGGTACCCTTCACTTTCCTACGAGCAGTACTTC.

The chain carries TRBV5-6 and TRBJ2-4; D is unresolved. V was clipped by 0 bases and J by 3 bases, with 10 bases between them. Germline CDR1 and CDR2: SGHDT and YYEEEE. The CDR3 sequence is 15 residues long. CDR3 sequence: CASSLGMVSKNIQYF. The CDR3 DNA is TGTGCCAGCAGCTTGGGTATGGTCAGCAAAAACATTCAGTACTTC.

J is TRBJ2-5 and V is TRBV19, with TRBD1 matching over 11 bases. J lost 2 bases, V lost 3 bases, and 11 bases had no gene match. Germline CDR1 is LNHDA and CDR2 is SQIVND (reference sequence). The CDR3 runs to 18 residues. CDR3 sequence (DNA): TGTGCCAGTAGTATTGCCCTCTCCGGGACAGGGGGGCAAGAGACCCAGTACTTC. Translation gives CASSIALSGTGGQETQYF.

CDR3 DNA: TGTGCCAGCAGTGACAGGGCAGCAACTAATGAAAAACTGTTTTTT. It encodes CASSDRAATNEKLFF. This rearrangement joins TRBV2 to TRBJ1-4; weak D call: TRBD1 (5 bases). The ends were cut back, 3 bases at V and 0 bases at J, with 8 bases in the middle. CDR1 and CDR2 from the germline V gene are SNHLY and FYNNEI. This CDR3 is built from 15 residues.

The V gene is TRBV28, the J gene TRBJ2-7, with D unresolved. CDR1 is MDHEN and CDR2 is SYDVKM in the germline V gene. V was clipped by 3 bases and J by 6 bases, with 12 bases between them. This CDR3 region has 13 residues. The CDR3 DNA reads TGTGCCAGCAGTTTTTTGGTAGTGCGCGAGCAGTACTTC. Translation gives CASSFLVVREQYF.

The J gene is TRBJ1-1, the V gene TRBV29-1; D unclear. CDR3 length: 13 amino acids. V lost 8 bases to trimming and J lost 0 bases, with 13 bases between them. The germline V gene has CDR1 SQVTM and CDR2 ANQGSEA. The CDR3 bases are TGCAGCTCCGAGGAGTTCATGAACACTGAAGCTTTCTTT. It is translated as CSSEEFMNTEAFF.

V is TRBV7-3 and J is TRBJ2-5, with 8 positions matching TRBD2. Germline assignment: CDR1 SGHTA and CDR2 FQGTGA. The V segment lost 1 base and the J segment 2 bases; nucleotides outside the gene matches: 3. The CDR3 extends over 15 amino acids. CDR3 DNA: TGTGCCAGCAGCTTAATAGCGGGGTGGCAAGAGACCCAGTACTTC. This translates into CASSLIAGWQETQYF.

This clone was seen only once. The chain is built from TRBV19 and TRBJ2-2; 12 nucleotides align to TRBD2. Germline CDR1 reads LNHDA; CDR2 reads SQIVND (reference sequence). V gave up 6 bases and J gave up 5 bases; unmatched junction bases: 4. The CDR3 has 15 residues. The CDR3 here is CASSLGTSGTGELFF. Written as DNA, the CDR3 is TGTGCCAGTAGCCTCGGGACTAGCGGGACCGGGGAGCTGTTTTTT.